What follows describes a single TCR beta chain. The data were obtained in a study of blood T cell repertoires in COVID-19. V shed 7 bases, J shed 4 bases, and the junction held 11 bases outside the gene matches. CDR1 LNHDA and CDR2 SQIVND come from the germline V gene (reference sequence). The CDR3 extends over 16 amino acids. As handled by the study authors: Amplification from reference gene primers served as the basis for estimated nucleated cell counts. Profiled with immunoSEQ multiplex PCR; TCRdb holds only in-frame clones, not every one. That table gives V, J and clone size, and the DNA gave D and trimming. Of some 290,000 clones listed, more than 85% were seen once; the top ten hold 3% to 5%. Individuals drawn from around 24 US areas were about 18 to 90 years old. All exposed participants met a person with COVID-19 within 2 weeks before entering the study.

Sequences were obtained from PBMCs or T cells enriched from blood (not recorded which). The rearrangement links TRBV19 to TRBJ1-5; 9 nucleotides match TRBD1. The receptor comes from a woman aged 25 to 39 who had been exposed to COVID-19. In DNA form, the CDR3 reads TGTGCCAGTACCCCTTACCGGGACAGGGCAAATCAGCCCCAGCATTTT. It yields the protein CASTPYRDRANQPQHF. The complete variable domain, with remaining parts taken from reference TRBV19 and TRBJ1-5, reads DGGITQSPKYLFRKEGQNVTLSCEQNLNHDAMYWYRQDPGQGLRLIYYSQIVNDFQKGDIAEGYSVSREKKESFPLTVTSAQKNPTAFYLCASTPYRDRANQPQHFGDGTRLSIL.